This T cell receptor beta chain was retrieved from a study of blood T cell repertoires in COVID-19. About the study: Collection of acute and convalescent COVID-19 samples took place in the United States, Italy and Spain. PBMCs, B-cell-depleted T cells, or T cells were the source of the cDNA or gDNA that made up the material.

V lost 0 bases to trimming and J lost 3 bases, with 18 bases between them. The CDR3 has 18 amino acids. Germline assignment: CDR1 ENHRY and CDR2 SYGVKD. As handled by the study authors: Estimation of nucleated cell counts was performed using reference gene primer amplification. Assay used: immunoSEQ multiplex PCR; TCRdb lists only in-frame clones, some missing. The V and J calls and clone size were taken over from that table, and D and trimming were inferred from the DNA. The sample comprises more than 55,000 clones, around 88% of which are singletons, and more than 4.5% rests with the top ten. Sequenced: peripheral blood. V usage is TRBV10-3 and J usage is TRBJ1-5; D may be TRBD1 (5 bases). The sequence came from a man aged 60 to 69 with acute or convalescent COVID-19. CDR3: CAISESPGPPTFNQPQHF. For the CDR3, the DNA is TGTGCCATCAGTGAGTCCCCAGGGCCGCCGACCTTCAATCAGCCCCAGCATTTT.